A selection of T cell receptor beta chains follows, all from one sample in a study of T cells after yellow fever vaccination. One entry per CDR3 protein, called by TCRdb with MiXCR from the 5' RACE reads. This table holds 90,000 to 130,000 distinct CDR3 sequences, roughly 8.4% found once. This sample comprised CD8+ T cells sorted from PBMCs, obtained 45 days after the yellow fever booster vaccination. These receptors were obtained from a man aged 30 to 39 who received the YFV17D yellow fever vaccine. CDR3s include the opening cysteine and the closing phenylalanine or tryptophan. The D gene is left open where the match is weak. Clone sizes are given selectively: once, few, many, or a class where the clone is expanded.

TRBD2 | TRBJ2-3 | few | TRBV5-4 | CASSGTGTSGSTDTQYF | TGTGCCAGCAGCGGTACCGGGACTAGCGGGAGCACAGATACGCAGTATTTT
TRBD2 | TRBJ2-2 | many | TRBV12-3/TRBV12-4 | CASSLLTLAGGDTGELFF | TGTGCCAGCAGTCTCCTTACACTAGCGGGAGGGGACACCGGGGAGCTGTTTTTT
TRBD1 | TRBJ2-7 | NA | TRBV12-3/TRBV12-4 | CASSSGTGFDEQYF | TGTGCCAGCAGTTCGGGGACAGGTTTTGACGAGCAGTACTTC
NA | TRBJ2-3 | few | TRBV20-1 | CSAAAFLWERNLPRTHTDTQYF | TGCAGTGCCGCGGCCTTCCTTTGGGAGAGGAACCTACCACGCACACACACAGATACGCAGTATTTT
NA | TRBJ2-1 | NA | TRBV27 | CASSSGTTWGYNEQFF | TGTGCCAGCAGTTCGGGAACGACGTGGGGATACAATGAGCAGTTCTTC
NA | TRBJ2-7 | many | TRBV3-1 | CASSHGGDEQYF | TGTGCCAGCAGCCACGGTGGCGACGAGCAGTACTTC
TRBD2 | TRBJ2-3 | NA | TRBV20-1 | CSADGASGSTDTQYF | TGCAGTGCCGACGGGGCTAGCGGGAGCACAGATACGCAGTATTTT
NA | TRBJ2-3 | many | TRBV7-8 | CASSLNAGWDTDTQYF | TGTGCCAGCAGCCTAAATGCGGGGTGGGACACAGATACGCAGTATTTT
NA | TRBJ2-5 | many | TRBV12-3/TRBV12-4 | CASSSETQYF | TGTGCCAGCAGTTCGGAGACCCAGTACTTC
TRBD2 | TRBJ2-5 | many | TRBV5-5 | CASRRLAGAGETQYF | TGTGCCAGCAGGCGGCTAGCGGGAGCAGGAGAGACCCAGTACTTC
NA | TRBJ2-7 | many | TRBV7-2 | CASSSFGGLSVYEQYF | TGTGCCAGCAGCTCCTTCGGGGGACTTAGCGTTTACGAGCAGTACTTC
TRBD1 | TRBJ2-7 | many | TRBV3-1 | CASSQYLGQGYEQYF | TGTGCCAGCAGCCAATACTTGGGACAGGGTTACGAGCAGTACTTC
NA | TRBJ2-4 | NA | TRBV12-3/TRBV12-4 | CASSLGTNQNQYF | TGTGCCAGCAGTCTAGGGACGAACCAAAATCAGTACTTC
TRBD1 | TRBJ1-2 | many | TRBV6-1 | CASSDLDRENGYTF | TGTGCCAGCAGTGACCTGGACAGGGAGAATGGCTACACCTTC